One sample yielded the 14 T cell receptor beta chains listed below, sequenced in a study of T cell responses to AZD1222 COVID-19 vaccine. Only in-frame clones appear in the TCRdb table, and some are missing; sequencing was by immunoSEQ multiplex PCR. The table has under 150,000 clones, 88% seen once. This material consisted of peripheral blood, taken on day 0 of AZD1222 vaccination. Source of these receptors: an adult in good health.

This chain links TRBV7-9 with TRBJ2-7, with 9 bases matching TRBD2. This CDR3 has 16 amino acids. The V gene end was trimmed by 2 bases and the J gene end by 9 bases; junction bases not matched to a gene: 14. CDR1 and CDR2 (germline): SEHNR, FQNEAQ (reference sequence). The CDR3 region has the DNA TGTGCCAGCAGCTTAAAGCGGGGGGACCCTGGTGAGGGGCAGTACTTC. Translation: CASSLKRGDPGEGQYF.

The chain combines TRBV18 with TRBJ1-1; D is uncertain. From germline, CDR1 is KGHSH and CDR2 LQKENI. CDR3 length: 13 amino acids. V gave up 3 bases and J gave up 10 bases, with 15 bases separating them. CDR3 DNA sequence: TGTGCCAGCTCACCCCCCGCGGCGTTGGCAGCTTTCTTT. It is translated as CASSPPAALAAFF. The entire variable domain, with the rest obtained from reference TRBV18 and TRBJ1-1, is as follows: NAGVMQNPRHLVRRRGQEARLRCSPMKGHSHVYWYRQLPEEGLKFMVYLQKENIIDESGMPKERFSAEFPKEGPSILRIQQVVRGDSAAYFCASSPPAALAAFFGQGTRLTVV.

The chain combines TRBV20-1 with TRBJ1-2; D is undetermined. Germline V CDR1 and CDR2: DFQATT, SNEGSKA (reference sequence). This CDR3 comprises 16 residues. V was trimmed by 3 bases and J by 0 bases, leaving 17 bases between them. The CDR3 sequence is CSASSPLPNANYGYTF. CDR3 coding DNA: TGCAGTGCTAGTTCCCCTCTCCCGAATGCTAACTATGGCTACACCTTC.

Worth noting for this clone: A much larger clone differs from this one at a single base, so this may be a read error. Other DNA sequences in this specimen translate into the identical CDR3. This chain's CDR3 is CASSRVGGNVGETQYF. For the CDR3, the DNA is TGTGCCAGCAGCCGCGTGGGGGGGAACGTGGGGGAGACCCAGTACTTC. J is TRBJ2-5 and V is TRBV3-1 (or the pseudogene TRBV3-2), with 7 bases aligning to TRBD2. This CDR3 spans 16 amino acids. V shed 4 bases, J shed 5 bases, and the junction held 13 bases outside the gene matches. From germline, CDR1 is LGHDT and CDR2 YNNKEL (reference sequence).

CDR3 loop: CASSLGQGRYEQYF. The CDR3 DNA reads as TGTGCCAGCAGTTTAGGACAGGGGAGGTACGAGCAGTACTTC. This sequence joins TRBV6-2 or TRBV6-3 and TRBJ2-7; 9 nucleotides agree with TRBD1. CDR1 and CDR2 from the germline V gene are MNHEY and SVGEGT. The V gene end was trimmed by 4 bases and the J gene end by 4 bases; junction bases not matched to a gene: 5. The CDR3 is 14 amino acids.

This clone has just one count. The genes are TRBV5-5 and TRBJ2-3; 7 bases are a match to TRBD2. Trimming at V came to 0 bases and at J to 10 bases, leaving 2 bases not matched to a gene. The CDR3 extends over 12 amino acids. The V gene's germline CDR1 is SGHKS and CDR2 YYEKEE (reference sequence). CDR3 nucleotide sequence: TGTGCCAGCAGCTTGGGGCTAGCGGCGCAGTATTTT. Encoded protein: CASSLGLAAQYF.

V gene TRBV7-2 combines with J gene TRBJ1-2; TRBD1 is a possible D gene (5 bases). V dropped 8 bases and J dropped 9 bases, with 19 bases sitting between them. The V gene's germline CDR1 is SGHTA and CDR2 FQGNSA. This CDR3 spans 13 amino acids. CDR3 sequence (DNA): TGTGCCAGCGCAGGGTTACCCTTCCAGAGCTACACCTTC. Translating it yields CASAGLPFQSYTF.

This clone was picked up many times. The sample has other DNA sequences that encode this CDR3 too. CDR3 coding DNA: TGTGCCAGCAGTTTAGAGGGGCAGGGCGGGACTGAAGCTTTCTTT. Protein sequence: CASSLEGQGGTEAFF. The chain links TRBV28 to TRBJ1-1; TRBD1 might be the D (5 bases). The CDR3 runs to 15 residues. Trimming took off 2 bases at V and 5 bases at J, with 15 bases between the two ends. The germline V gene has CDR1 MDHEN and CDR2 SYDVKM.

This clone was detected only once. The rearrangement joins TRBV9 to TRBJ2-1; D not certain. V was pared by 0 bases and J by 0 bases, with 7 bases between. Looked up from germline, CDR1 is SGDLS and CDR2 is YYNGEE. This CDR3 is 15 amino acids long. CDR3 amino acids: CASSVVGDSYNEQFF. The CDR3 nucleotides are TGTGCCAGCAGCGTAGTTGGGGACTCCTACAATGAGCAGTTCTTC.

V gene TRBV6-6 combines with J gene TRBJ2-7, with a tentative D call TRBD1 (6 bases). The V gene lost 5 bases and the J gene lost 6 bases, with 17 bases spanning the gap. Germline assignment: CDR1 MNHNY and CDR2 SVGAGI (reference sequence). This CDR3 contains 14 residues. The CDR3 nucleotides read TGTGCCAGCAGTAGCTCAGGGGTCTCGCTCGAGCAGTACTTC. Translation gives CASSSSGVSLEQYF.

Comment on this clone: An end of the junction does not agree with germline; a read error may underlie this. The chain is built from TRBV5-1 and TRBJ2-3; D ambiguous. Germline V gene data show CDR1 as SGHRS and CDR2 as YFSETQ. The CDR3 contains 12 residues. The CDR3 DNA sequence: TGCGCCAGCAGCTGGGATGCAGATACGCGGTATTTT. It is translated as CASSWDADTRYF.

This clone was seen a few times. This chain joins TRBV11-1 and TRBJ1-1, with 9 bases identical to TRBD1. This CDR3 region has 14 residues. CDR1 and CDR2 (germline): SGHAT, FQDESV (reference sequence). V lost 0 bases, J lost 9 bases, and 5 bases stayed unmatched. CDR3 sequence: CASSLAPGQGQAFF. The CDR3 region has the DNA TGTGCCAGCAGCTTAGCCCCGGGACAGGGACAAGCTTTCTTT.

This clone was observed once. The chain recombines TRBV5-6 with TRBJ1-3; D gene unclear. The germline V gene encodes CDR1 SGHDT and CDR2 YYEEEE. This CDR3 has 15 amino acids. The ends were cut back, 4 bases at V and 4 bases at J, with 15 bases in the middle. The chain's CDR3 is CASSQGPTEGNTIYF. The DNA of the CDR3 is TGTGCCAGCAGCCAAGGCCCCACCGAGGGAAACACCATATATTTT.

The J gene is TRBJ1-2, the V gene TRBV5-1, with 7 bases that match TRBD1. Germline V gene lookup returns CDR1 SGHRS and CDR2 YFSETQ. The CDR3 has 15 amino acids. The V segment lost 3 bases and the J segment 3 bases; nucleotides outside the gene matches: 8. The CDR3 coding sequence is TGCGCCAGCAGCTACACCAGGACAGGATACTATGGCTACACCTTC. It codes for CASSYTRTGYYGYTF. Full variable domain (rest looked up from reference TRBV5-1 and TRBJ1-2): KAGVTQTPRYLIKTRGQQVTLSCSPISGHRSVSWYQQTPGQGLQFLFEYFSETQRNKGNFPGRFSGRQFSNSRSEMNVSTLELGDSALYLCASSYTRTGYYGYTFGSGTRLTVV.